This TCR beta chain was captured in a study of control samples from healthy donors and cancer patients. CDR1 is WNHNN, CDR2 SYGVQD, per germline (reference sequence). Trimming removed 2 bases from V and 5 bases from J; junction bases left unmatched: 5. This CDR3 is built from 15 residues. Measured with immunoSEQ multiplex PCR; TCRdb has only the in-frame clones, and not every one. The sample includes about 120,000 clones, around 90% of them seen just once. The chain uses TRBV10-1 and TRBJ2-2, with TRBD1 matching over 7 bases. Input material: blood. The TCR sequence derives from a woman aged 70-85 years in good health. CDR3 nucleotide sequence: TGCGCCAGCAGTGAGCGGGGCAGGGGGACCGGGGAGCTGTTTTTT. Amino acids: CASSERGRGTGELFF.